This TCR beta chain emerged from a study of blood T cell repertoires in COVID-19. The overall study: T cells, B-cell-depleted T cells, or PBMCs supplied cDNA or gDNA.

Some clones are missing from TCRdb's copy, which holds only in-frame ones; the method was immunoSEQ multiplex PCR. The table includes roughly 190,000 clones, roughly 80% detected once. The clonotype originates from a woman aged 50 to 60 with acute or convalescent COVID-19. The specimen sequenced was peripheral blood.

Here the CDR3 reads CASSVKLAGGGWDTGELFF. CDR3 in DNA: TGTGCCAGCAGCGTAAAGCTAGCGGGGGGCGGTTGGGACACCGGGGAGCTGTTTTTT. The J gene is TRBJ2-2, the V gene TRBV9, with 11 bases identical to TRBD2. The germline V gene has CDR1 SGDLS and CDR2 YYNGEE. The trim removed 1 base at V and 3 bases at J, leaving 11 bases unmatched. This CDR3 is 19 amino acids long.